These T cell receptor beta chains were read from a single sample in a study of T cells in Graves' hyperthyroidism and ophthalmopathy. TCRdb processed the multiplex PCR reads anew with MiXCR; each CDR3 protein has one entry. In the table there are hundreds of thousands of distinct CDR3 sequences, 12% to 15% of which are singletons. Material: blood. The receptors shown here come from a woman aged 18-30 years with Graves' hyperthyroidism. Both conserved end residues are part of each CDR3. The D gene is left open where the match is weak. Clone size is shown for a subset of rows, as once, few, many or a class of expanded clone.

d_gene,abundance,v_gene,j_gene,CDR3aa,CDR3nt
.,.,TRBV30,TRBJ2-1,CAWSPLRSYNEQFF,TGTGCCTGGAGCCCCCTCCGCTCCTACAATGAGCAGTTCTTC
.,.,TRBV3-1,TRBJ2-7,CASSLSPGIPYEQYF,TGTGCCAGCAGCCTTTCCCCCGGGATCCCCTACGAGCAGTACTTC
TRBD2,many,TRBV27,TRBJ2-7,CASTQGYGLAGVESEQYF,TGTGCCAGCACCCAGGGGTACGGACTAGCGGGAGTGGAATCCGAGCAGTACTTC
TRBD1,.,TRBV4-3,TRBJ1-1,CASSQDPLGTGNTEAFF,TGCGCCAGCAGCCAAGATCCTCTTGGGACAGGGAACACTGAAGCTTTCTTT
.,.,TRBV4-1,TRBJ1-1,CASSPQTEWNTEAFF,TGCGCCAGCAGCCCCCAGACCGAATGGAACACTGAAGCTTTCTTT
.,many,TRBV11-2,TRBJ2-1,CASSSIPSEGPPGRQFF,TGTGCCAGCAGTTCGATCCCCAGCGAGGGCCCCCCCGGGCGGCAGTTCTTC
.,many,TRBV28,TRBJ1-2,CASRTGADYGYTF,TGTGCCAGCAGGACTGGAGCGGACTATGGCTACACCTTC
.,many,TRBV4-1,TRBJ1-2,CASSQDTVNYGYTF,TGCGCCAGCAGCCAAGATACGGTTAACTATGGCTACACCTTC
TRBD1,many,TRBV30,TRBJ1-5,CASQGNSNQPQHF,TGTGCCTCACAGGGGAATAGCAATCAGCCCCAGCATTTT
.,few,TRBV12-3/TRBV12-4,TRBJ1-3,CASSLVGAGGNTIYF,TGTGCCAGCAGTTTAGTGGGGGCTGGAGGAAACACCATATATTTT
.,.,TRBV12-3/TRBV12-4,TRBJ2-4,CASSYEYLAKNIQYF,TGTGCCAGCAGTTATGAGTACTTAGCCAAAAACATTCAGTACTTC
.,few,TRBV30,TRBJ2-2,CAWSVVGATGELFF,TGTGCCTGGAGTGTAGTGGGGGCCACCGGGGAGCTGTTTTTT
TRBD1,many,TRBV7-9,TRBJ2-7,CAGQGLADEQYF,TGTGCCGGACAGGGGCTAGCGGACGAGCAGTACTTC
.,.,TRBV27,TRBJ2-2,CASSLEVIGGELFF,TGTGCCAGCAGTTTAGAAGTAATCGGCGGGGAGCTGTTTTTT
.,many,TRBV27,TRBJ2-5,CASSLSAEGRETQYF,TGTGCCAGCAGTTTATCAGCTGAGGGGAGAGAGACCCAGTACTTC
.,.,TRBV29-1,TRBJ2-7,CSVVLLGSGHEQYF,TGCAGCGTTGTCCTGCTGGGGTCGGGGCACGAGCAGTACTTC
.,.,TRBV11-3,TRBJ2-2,CASSPAFGANTGELFF,TGTGCCAGCAGCCCCGCGTTTGGGGCGAACACCGGGGAGCTGTTTTTT
.,few,TRBV2,TRBJ2-3,CARGLSTDTQYF,TGTGCCAGGGGCCTGAGCACAGATACGCAGTATTTT
.,many,TRBV19,TRBJ1-3,CASSILLWSLRAGNTIYF,TGTGCCAGTAGTATCCTATTGTGGTCGTTACGGGCTGGAAACACCATATATTTT
TRBD2,many,TRBV10-3,TRBJ2-7,CAISDTSVTYEQYF,TGTGCCATCAGTGATACTAGCGTAACCTACGAGCAGTACTTC
TRBD2,many,TRBV6-1,TRBJ2-7,CASSFGTSGYYEQYF,TGTGCCAGCAGTTTCGGGACTAGCGGGTACTACGAGCAGTACTTC
.,few,TRBV2,TRBJ2-5,CASSEPAGEMDEYF,TGTGCCAGCAGTGAGCCGGCCGGCGAAATGGATGAGTACTTC
.,.,TRBV4-2,TRBJ1-1,CASSQDPGNTEAFF,TGTGCCAGCAGCCAAGACCCAGGGAACACTGAAGCTTTCTTT
.,many,TRBV7-9,TRBJ2-7,CASSFSPSYEQYF,TGTGCCAGCAGCTTTTCCCCCTCCTACGAGCAGTACTTC
.,many,TRBV7-8,TRBJ1-2,CASSQTGKSYGYTF,TGTGCCAGTTCCCAAACAGGAAAGTCCTATGGCTACACCTTC
.,few,TRBV9,TRBJ1-2,CASSVVGAGYTF,TGTGCCAGCAGCGTAGTTGGGGCTGGCTACACCTTC